One T cell receptor (beta chain) is described in this entry. The antigen is unknown. From germline, CDR1 is MNHEY and CDR2 SMNVEV (reference sequence). The germline V and J ends were trimmed by 7 bases and 10 bases, with 20 bases remaining between them. This CDR3 is 15 amino acids long. The data were taken from a study of shared clonotypes between healthy human individuals. On the study more broadly: Sampling drew on donors who were a couple of women and three men aged 18 to 49. Each donor's CD4 naive and CD4 memory cells filled three plates apiece, CD8 naive two, and CD8 memory one.

Per the study methods: Junction-only sequences without quality scores were provided by ImmunoSEQ, so filtering was different. Profiling relied on immunoSEQ multiplex PCR, and the TCRdb table lists in-frame clones only, not all of them. Clone size and V and J calls were adopted from that table, with D and trimming inferred from the DNA. The data hold 950,000 to 1,300,000 clones, with about 77% observed a single time. Whole-study findings and limits: In general, naive subsets displayed greater estimated richness than memory subsets did.

This chain joins TRBV27 and TRBJ1-6; maybe TRBD1 (6 bases). Sequenced input: memory CD4+ T cells sorted from blood. Documented subset: CD45RA-negative fraction. The sequence came from a man younger than 35 in good health. Written as DNA, the CDR3 is TGTGCCAGCACCGGGGCGGAGGGGGATCGATCACCCCTCCACTTT. As protein: CASTGAEGDRSPLHF.